The rows below give T cell receptor beta chains drawn from one sample of a study of blood T cell repertoires in COVID-19. Generated by immunoSEQ multiplex PCR, the TCRdb table keeps only in-frame clones and is missing some. In the table there are some 310,000 clones, around 87% of which are singletons. The sample taken for sequencing was peripheral blood. These receptors were collected from a man aged 50-59 years with active or convalescent COVID-19. CDR3s include the opening cysteine and the closing phenylalanine or tryptophan. The order of the fields is J gene, V gene, D gene, clone size, CDR3 protein, CDR3 DNA. The D gene is left open where the match is weak. The listing skips clone size in some rows; elsewhere it reads once, few, many or a size class.

TRBJ1-5 TRBV4-3 . . CASSQDLTVSNQPQHF TGCGCCAGCAGCCAAGATCTGACAGTTAGCAATCAGCCCCAGCATTTT
TRBJ2-1 TRBV6-4 TRBD2 . CASSGLANEQFF TGTGCCAGCAGTGGACTAGCGAATGAGCAGTTCTTC
TRBJ1-2 TRBV2 TRBD1 . CASREDRGQGYTF TGTGCCAGCAGGGAGGACAGGGGGCAAGGCTACACCTTC
TRBJ1-4 TRBV6-1 TRBD1 . CASSVGQGGGTNEKLFF TGTGCCAGCAGTGTCGGACAGGGAGGTGGAACTAATGAAAAACTGTTTTTT
TRBJ2-5 TRBV6-2/TRBV6-3 TRBD2 . CASSPPERGDQETQYF TGTGCCAGCAGTCCCCCTGAGCGGGGGGACCAAGAGACCCAGTACTTC
TRBJ2-7 TRBV6-5 TRBD1 . CASSYQTGSYEQYF TGTGCCAGCAGTTACCAGACAGGGAGTTACGAGCAGTACTTC
TRBJ2-5 TRBV4-3 TRBD2 few CASSQVAGGQWETQYF TGCGCCAGCAGCCAAGTAGCGGGGGGGCAGTGGGAGACCCAGTACTTC
TRBJ2-3 TRBV28 . . CASSFPVLTNHATDTQYF TGTGCCAGCAGTTTCCCCGTCCTTACGAACCACGCGACAGATACGCAGTATTTT
TRBJ1-1 TRBV30 . . CAWRVADRFNTEAFF TGTGCCTGGAGGGTCGCCGACAGGTTTAACACTGAAGCTTTCTTT
TRBJ1-3 TRBV2 . once CASRTTGSGNTIYF TGTGCCAGCAGGACTACAGGGTCCGGAAACACCATATATTTT
TRBJ1-1 TRBV7-2 . . CASSSLTGQLAPAFF TGTGCCAGCAGCTCCCTTACTGGACAACTAGCCCCAGCTTTCTTT
TRBJ2-2 TRBV11-2 TRBD1 . CASSLGPTGSNTGELFF TGTGCCAGCAGCTTAGGGCCGACAGGGTCGAACACCGGGGAGCTGTTTTTT
TRBJ2-3 TRBV27 TRBD2 . CASSFLAASTDTQYF TGTGCCAGCAGTTTTCTAGCGGCTAGCACAGATACGCAGTATTTT
TRBJ2-3 TRBV4-3 . . CASSQRGGPTDTQYF TGCGCCAGCAGCCAGAGAGGGGGACCCACAGATACGCAGTATTTT
TRBJ2-7 TRBV29-1 . . CSVVRESSYEQYF TGCAGCGTTGTACGGGAAAGCTCCTACGAGCAGTACTTC
TRBJ2-3 TRBV27 . . CASRPLARESPTDTQYF TGTGCCAGCAGACCGTTAGCAAGGGAGAGTCCTACAGATACGCAGTATTTT
TRBJ1-5 TRBV5-7 . . CASSARAPQHF TGTGCCAGCAGCGCTAGAGCGCCCCAGCATTTT
TRBJ1-1 TRBV27 . . CASSSQRGGAGDTEAFF TGTGCCAGCAGCTCACAACGAGGGGGGGCAGGGGACACTGAAGCTTTCTTT
TRBJ1-4 TRBV30 . . CAWGQWNEKLFF TGTGCCTGGGGACAGTGGAATGAAAAACTGTTTTTT
TRBJ1-3 TRBV20-1 . . CSARSGNTIYF TGCAGTGCTCGCTCTGGAAACACCATATATTTT
TRBJ2-2 TRBV5-1 TRBD2 . CASFDGRTGELFF TGCGCCAGCTTCGACGGGAGGACCGGGGAGCTGTTTTTT
TRBJ1-5 TRBV19 . . CASSSRARDQPQHF TGTGCCAGTAGCTCCCGGGCGAGGGATCAGCCCCAGCATTTT
TRBJ2-2 TRBV5-1 TRBD2 . CASSKGLAGPDTGELFF TGCGCCAGCAGCAAGGGACTAGCGGGACCCGACACCGGGGAGCTGTTTTTT
TRBJ2-5 TRBV6-6 TRBD1 . CASRTDRVGETQYF TGTGCCAGCAGAACCGACAGGGTAGGGGAGACCCAGTACTTC
TRBJ1-4 TRBV9 . . CASSVEWQSGRTNEKLFF TGTGCCAGCAGCGTAGAATGGCAGTCAGGAAGAACTAATGAAAAACTGTTTTTT
TRBJ2-3 TRBV2 . once CASRSEAVTDTQYF TGTGCCAGCAGGTCAGAGGCCGTCACAGATACGCAGTATTTT
TRBJ1-4 TRBV6-1 . few CASSDRGSTNEKLFF TGTGCCAGCAGTGATCGGGGTTCAACTAATGAAAAACTGTTTTTT
TRBJ1-1 TRBV19 TRBD1 . CASSTHHRGMNTEAFF TGTGCCAGTAGTACACATCACAGGGGGATGAACACTGAAGCTTTCTTT